Listed below are T cell receptor beta chains from one sample, sequenced in a study of T cell changes during pregnancy in multiple sclerosis. TCRdb keeps only in-frame clones here, not all; method: immunoSEQ multiplex PCR. The table includes 60,000 or so clones, about 90% detected once. Source: peripheral blood, taken in the second trimester of pregnancy. The receptors come from a female donor in good health, enrolled as a control in a pregnancy study. Each CDR3 is given with its conserved first and last residue. Each record gives: V gene, CDR3 length, J gene, D gene, clone size, CDR3 protein, CDR3 DNA. The D gene is left open where the match is weak. Clone size, where shown, is once, few, many, or a class for clones that have expanded.

v_call: TRBV29-1
cdr3_length: 13
j_call: TRBJ1-1
d_call: NA
clone_size: few
cdr3_aa: CSANQRGGTEAFF
cdr3_nt: TGCAGCGCTAACCAAAGGGGGGGGACTGAAGCTTTCTTT

v_call: TRBV10-3
cdr3_length: 15
j_call: TRBJ1-4
d_call: TRBD1
clone_size: NA
cdr3_aa: CAISEYTGGEEKLFF
cdr3_nt: TGTGCCATCAGTGAATACACAGGGGGAGAGGAAAAACTGTTTTTT

v_call: TRBV14
cdr3_length: 13
j_call: TRBJ1-1
d_call: NA
clone_size: few
cdr3_aa: CASSQGWQVEAFF
cdr3_nt: TGTGCCAGCAGCCAAGGATGGCAGGTCGAAGCTTTCTTT

v_call: TRBV27
cdr3_length: 14
j_call: TRBJ1-5
d_call: NA
clone_size: NA
cdr3_aa: CASSLWGGNQPQHF
cdr3_nt: TGTGCCAGCAGTTTATGGGGGGGTAATCAGCCCCAGCATTTT

v_call: TRBV6-1
cdr3_length: 12
j_call: TRBJ2-7
d_call: NA
clone_size: NA
cdr3_aa: CASSSQVYEQYF
cdr3_nt: TGTGCCAGCAGTAGCCAAGTCTACGAGCAGTACTTC

v_call: TRBV6-1
cdr3_length: 11
j_call: TRBJ1-1
d_call: NA
clone_size: NA
cdr3_aa: CASSDNSEAFF
cdr3_nt: TGTGCCAGCAGTGATAATAGTGAAGCTTTCTTT

v_call: TRBV11-2
cdr3_length: 14
j_call: TRBJ1-1
d_call: TRBD1
clone_size: NA
cdr3_aa: CASKSTGDWTEAFF
cdr3_nt: TGTGCCAGCAAATCCACAGGGGATTGGACTGAAGCTTTCTTT

v_call: TRBV7-9
cdr3_length: 17
j_call: TRBJ2-7
d_call: TRBD1
clone_size: NA
cdr3_aa: CASSLAPDRGPPYEQYF
cdr3_nt: TGTGCCAGCAGCTTAGCCCCGGACAGGGGGCCCCCCTACGAGCAGTACTTC

v_call: TRBV5-6
cdr3_length: 12
j_call: TRBJ2-4
d_call: NA
clone_size: NA
cdr3_aa: CASSLVRGKQYF
cdr3_nt: TGTGCCAGCAGCCTCGTCCGGGGTAAACAGTACTTC

v_call: TRBV11-3
cdr3_length: 16
j_call: TRBJ2-5
d_call: TRBD2
clone_size: NA
cdr3_aa: CASSLAFGEGGETQYF
cdr3_nt: TGTGCCAGCAGCTTAGCTTTCGGGGAGGGAGGAGAGACCCAGTACTTC

v_call: TRBV5-1
cdr3_length: 14
j_call: TRBJ1-1
d_call: TRBD1
clone_size: NA
cdr3_aa: CATPGGTVAIEAFF
cdr3_nt: TGCGCCACCCCGGGGGGGACAGTAGCAATTGAAGCTTTCTTT

v_call: TRBV11-2
cdr3_length: 14
j_call: TRBJ2-7
d_call: TRBD1
clone_size: NA
cdr3_aa: CASSLGTAMYEQYF
cdr3_nt: TGTGCCAGCAGCCTCGGGACAGCTATGTACGAGCAGTACTTC

v_call: TRBV7-6
cdr3_length: 16
j_call: TRBJ2-3
d_call: TRBD2
clone_size: NA
cdr3_aa: CASSFRLAGVRDTQYF
cdr3_nt: TGTGCCAGCAGCTTTCGCCTAGCGGGAGTTCGAGATACGCAGTATTTT

v_call: TRBV21-1
cdr3_length: 15
j_call: TRBJ2-3
d_call: NA
clone_size: NA
cdr3_aa: CASSSPPDRSYTQYF
cdr3_nt: TGTGCCAGCAGCTCCCCCCCCGACAGGTCATATACGCAGTATTTT

v_call: TRBV13
cdr3_length: 16
j_call: TRBJ2-6
d_call: NA
clone_size: NA
cdr3_aa: CASSLGRGSGANVLTF
cdr3_nt: TGTGCCAGCAGCTTAGGTAGGGGCTCTGGGGCCAACGTCCTGACTTTC

v_call: TRBV27
cdr3_length: 17
j_call: TRBJ2-2
d_call: NA
clone_size: few
cdr3_aa: CASSSAPRVLVTGELFF
cdr3_nt: TGTGCCAGCAGTTCCGCTCCCAGGGTGTTGGTCACCGGGGAGCTGTTTTTT

v_call: TRBV28
cdr3_length: 12
j_call: TRBJ1-5
d_call: NA
clone_size: NA
cdr3_aa: CASSQGGQPQHF
cdr3_nt: TGTGCCAGCAGTCAGGGAGGTCAGCCCCAGCATTTT

v_call: TRBV6-5
cdr3_length: 14
j_call: TRBJ2-3
d_call: NA
clone_size: NA
cdr3_aa: CATLATGSTDTQYF
cdr3_nt: TGTGCCACCTTAGCTACAGGGAGCACAGATACGCAGTATTTT

v_call: TRBV28
cdr3_length: 13
j_call: TRBJ2-3
d_call: NA
clone_size: NA
cdr3_aa: CASSLRGTDTQYF
cdr3_nt: TGTGCCAGCAGTTTACGAGGCACAGATACGCAGTATTTT

v_call: TRBV5-6
cdr3_length: 15
j_call: TRBJ2-3
d_call: NA
clone_size: NA
cdr3_aa: CASSSARLNTDTQYF
cdr3_nt: TGTGCCAGCAGTAGTGCCCGCCTAAACACAGATACGCAGTATTTT

v_call: TRBV28
cdr3_length: 12
j_call: TRBJ1-2
d_call: NA
clone_size: NA
cdr3_aa: CASRGRDYGYTF
cdr3_nt: TGTGCCAGCAGGGGCAGGGACTATGGCTACACCTTC

v_call: TRBV27
cdr3_length: 16
j_call: TRBJ2-7
d_call: NA
clone_size: NA
cdr3_aa: CASSSGLPAYSYEQYF
cdr3_nt: TGTGCCAGCAGTTCCGGACTACCCGCTTACTCCTACGAGCAGTACTTC